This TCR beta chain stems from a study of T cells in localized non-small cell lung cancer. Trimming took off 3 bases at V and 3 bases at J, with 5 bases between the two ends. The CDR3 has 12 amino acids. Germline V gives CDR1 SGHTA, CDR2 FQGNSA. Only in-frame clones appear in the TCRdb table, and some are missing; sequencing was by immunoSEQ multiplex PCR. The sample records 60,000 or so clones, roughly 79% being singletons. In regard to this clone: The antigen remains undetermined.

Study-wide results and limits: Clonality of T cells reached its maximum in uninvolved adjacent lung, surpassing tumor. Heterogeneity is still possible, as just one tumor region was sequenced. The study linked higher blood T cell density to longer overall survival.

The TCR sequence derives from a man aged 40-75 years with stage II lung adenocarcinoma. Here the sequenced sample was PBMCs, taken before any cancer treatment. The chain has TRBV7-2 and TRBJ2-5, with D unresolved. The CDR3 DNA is TGTGCCAGCAGCTTTGGGGAAGAGACCCAGTACTTC. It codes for CASSFGEETQYF.